This paragraph covers one T cell receptor beta chain sequence. The germline gives CDR1 MNHEY, CDR2 SVGAGI. This CDR3 region has 15 residues. V gave up 5 bases and J gave up 4 bases; unmatched junction bases: 9. This specimen comes from a study of blood T cell repertoires in COVID-19. Across the whole study: PBMCs, B-cell-depleted T cells, or T cells provided the cDNA or gDNA that made up the material.

Using immunoSEQ multiplex PCR, the repertoire was profiled, and TCRdb retains in-frame clones only, with some absent. In the table there are about 140,000 clones, around 81% of which are singletons. Sequencing was done on a sample of peripheral blood. The sequence was obtained from a woman aged 55 to 70 with acute or convalescent COVID-19. The chain recombines TRBV6-5 with TRBJ2-5; 8 nucleotides agree with TRBD2. Here the CDR3 reads CASSPYRAGGETQYF. Here the CDR3 DNA reads TGTGCCAGCAGTCCCTACAGGGCGGGGGGAGAGACCCAGTACTTC.